This TCR beta chain was identified during a study of blood T cells in healthy people across ages. Per individual sample, total RNA of at least 5.5 micrograms was extracted. Study-level findings and limits: TCR beta diversity per million T cells fell roughly linearly with age.

Through a sample-barcoded 5' primer and a J-beta primer mix, a second PCR was run for about 6 to 12 cycles. One entry per CDR3 protein, called by TCRdb with MiXCR from the 5' RACE reads. The sample holds around 990,000 distinct CDR3 sequences, approximately 38% seen once. This clonotype was counted only a few times. Its antigen is unidentified. Sequenced input: blood. The TCR was taken from a man younger than 30 in good health.

CDR3 coding DNA: TGCAGTGCAGCGACTGGGGAACATAATTCACCCCTCCACTTT. Encoded protein: CSAATGEHNSPLHF. V usage is TRBV20-1 and J usage is TRBJ1-6; the D is unclear. Germline lookup yields CDR1 DFQATT and CDR2 SNEGSKA (reference sequence). The CDR3 is made up of 14 amino acids. The V end was cut by 6 bases, the J end by 5 bases, with 14 bases between.